Presented here are 5 T cell receptor beta chains from one specimen sequenced in a study of Tregs in tolerant kidney transplant recipients. The method was immunoSEQ multiplex PCR; TCRdb's version includes in-frame clones alone and lacks a portion of them. This sample carries 45,000 to 55,000 clones, roughly nine tenths of them seen once, and the ten largest clones take nearly 15%. The nonmyeloablative bone marrow transplants came from related graft donors, with transient mixed chimerism. Sequences were derived from CD8+ T cells from blood (PBMCs), sampled 24 months after the transplant. These receptors all stem from a human patient who received a combined kidney and bone marrow transplant. The T cells may come from the graft donor.

This clone was found once. The chain carries TRBV13 and TRBJ1-1; D is perhaps TRBD1 (5 bases). The germline V and J ends were trimmed by 1 base and 3 bases, with 15 bases remaining between them. Germline CDR1 and CDR2: PRHDT and FYEKMQ (reference sequence). This CDR3 is built from 16 residues. The CDR3 loop reads CASSLAGGVAYTEAFF. The DNA for the CDR3 is TGTGCCAGCAGCTTAGCGGGGGGGGTGGCGTACACTGAAGCTTTCTTT. The full variable domain, completed using reference TRBV13 and TRBJ1-1, is AAGVIQSPRHLIKEKRETATLKCYPIPRHDTVYWYQQGPGQDPQFLISFYEKMQSDKGSIPDRFSAQQFSDYHSELNMSSLELGDSALYFCASSLAGGVAYTEAFFGQGTRLTVV.

This rearrangement joins TRBV4-3 to TRBJ2-7; D might be TRBD2 (5 bases). Germline loops: CDR1 LGHNA, CDR2 YSLEER. The V gene lost 1 base and the J gene lost 6 bases, with 16 bases spanning the gap. CDR3 length: 15 residues. The CDR3 DNA sequence: TGCGCCAGCAGCCAAGTATACGGGATACTCGCCGAGCAGTACTTC. It codes for CASSQVYGILAEQYF.

The CDR3 region is CASSILAGESYEQYF. The CDR3 DNA follows: TGTGCCAGCAGCATTCTAGCGGGAGAATCATACGAGCAGTACTTC. V usage is TRBV27 and J usage is TRBJ2-7; 10 bases align to TRBD2. The V gene end was trimmed by 6 bases and the J gene end by 4 bases; junction bases not matched to a gene: 9. The length of the CDR3 is 15 residues. Germline V lookup: CDR1 MNHEY, CDR2 SMNVEV (reference sequence).

The gene calls are TRBV19 and TRBJ2-1, with D perhaps TRBD2 (5 bases). This CDR3 is 14 amino acids long. Germline CDR1 and CDR2: LNHDA and SQIVND (reference sequence). The V end was cut by 0 bases, the J end by 4 bases, with 7 bases between. The CDR3 nucleotides read TGTGCCAGTAGTATAGACGGGAATTACAATGAGCAGTTCTTC. Protein: CASSIDGNYNEQFF.

The CDR3 nucleotides are TGTGCCAGCAGCGATGGGACTTCAGATACGCAGTATTTT. Translated: CASSDGTSDTQYF. This chain links TRBV7-9 with TRBJ2-3, with D possibly being TRBD2 (6 bases). This CDR3 spans 13 amino acids. Trimming cost V 5 bases and J 4 bases, with 10 bases left between them. The V gene's germline CDR1 is SEHNR and CDR2 FQNEAQ (reference sequence).